This T cell receptor beta chain is from a study of T cells in localized non-small cell lung cancer. General study results and limits: Sequencing involved a lone tumor region, leaving heterogeneity possible. It was uninvolved adjacent lung that showed the highest T cell clonality, exceeding tumor. A denser population of T cells in blood accompanied longer overall survival. Adjacent lung exhibited a median of approximately 59 among the 100 most abundant tumor clones.

On this clone itself: The antigen is not known.

The germline gives CDR1 SGHTA, CDR2 FQGNSA. With 0 bases removed from V and 8 bases from J, the gap between germline ends came to 10 bases. The CDR3 has 13 residues. The method was immunoSEQ multiplex PCR; TCRdb's version includes in-frame clones alone and lacks a portion of them. The sample records 25,000 to 35,000 clones, about 89% being singletons. The chain has TRBV7-2 and TRBJ1-2; a possible D gene is TRBD1 (5 bases). This TCR was sampled from an older female donor with stage I lung adenocarcinoma. The specimen was peripheral blood, collected before any cancer treatment. CDR3 DNA sequence: TGTGCCAGCAGCTTAGCGTTAAGGGACGGCTACACCTTC. This sequence encodes CASSLALRDGYTF.